The following is a T cell receptor (beta chain) sequence with its context. The antigen is not known. CD45RO-negative, CCR7-positively selected cells formed the naive CD8 fraction, excluding terminally differentiated effector memory CD45RA+ cells. Donors were Caucasian adults residing in Nashville, Tennessee, USA. The entry originates in a study of shared clonotypes between healthy human individuals. Overall study findings and caveats: It was observed that around 5% of naive CD4 clonotypes were shared across a handful of donors. Among non-shared clonotypes, generation probabilities were lower than among those shared by all four donors. Naive subsets tended to show greater estimated richness than memory subsets.

Some clones are missing from TCRdb's copy, which holds only in-frame ones; the method was immunoSEQ multiplex PCR. There are 550,000 to 650,000 clones in the sample; about 96% occur only once, and roughly 0.1% lies in the top ten. From germline, CDR1 is SEHNR and CDR2 FQNEAQ (reference sequence). J gave up 6 bases and V 1 base, and 4 bases lay outside the gene matches. The CDR3 has 14 amino acids. The J gene is TRBJ2-7, the V gene TRBV7-9, with 9 bases identical to TRBD1. Sequencing used naive CD8+ T cells sorted from blood. This clonotype originated in a woman aged 30 to 39 in good health. DNA of the CDR3: TGTGCCAGCAGCTTAGGTGGGACAGGGAGCGAGCAGTACTTC. Protein: CASSLGGTGSEQYF.